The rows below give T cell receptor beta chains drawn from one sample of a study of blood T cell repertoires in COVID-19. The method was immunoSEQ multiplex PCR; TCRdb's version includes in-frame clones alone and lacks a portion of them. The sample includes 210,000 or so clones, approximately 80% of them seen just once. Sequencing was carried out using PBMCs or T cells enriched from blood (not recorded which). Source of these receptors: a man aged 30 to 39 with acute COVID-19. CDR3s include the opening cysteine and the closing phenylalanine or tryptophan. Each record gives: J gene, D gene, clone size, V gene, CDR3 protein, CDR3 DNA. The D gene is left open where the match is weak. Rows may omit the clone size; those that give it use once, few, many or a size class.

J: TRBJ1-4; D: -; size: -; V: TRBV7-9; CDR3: CASSLTLGRDEKLFF; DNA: TGTGCCAGCAGCTTAACCCTAGGGAGGGATGAAAAACTGTTTTTT
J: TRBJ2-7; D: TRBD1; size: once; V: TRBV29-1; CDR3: CSVQGQGNYEQYF; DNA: TGCAGCGTGCAGGGACAGGGGAACTACGAGCAGTACTTC
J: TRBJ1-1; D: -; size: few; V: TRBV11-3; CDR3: CASSLEGGRGEAFF; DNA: TGTGCCAGCAGCTTAGAGGGCGGCAGGGGAGAAGCTTTCTTT
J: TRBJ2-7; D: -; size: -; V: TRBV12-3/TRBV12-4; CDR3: CASSLGGGEQYF; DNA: TGTGCCAGCAGCCTAGGGGGGGGAGAGCAGTACTTC
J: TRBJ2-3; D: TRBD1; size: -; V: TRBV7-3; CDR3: CASSPGTGPDTQYF; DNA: TGTGCCAGCAGCCCCGGGACAGGGCCAGATACGCAGTATTTT
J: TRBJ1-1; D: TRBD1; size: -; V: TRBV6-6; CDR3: CASRSQGQGNTEAFF; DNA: TGTGCCAGCAGATCACAGGGACAGGGAAACACTGAAGCTTTCTTT
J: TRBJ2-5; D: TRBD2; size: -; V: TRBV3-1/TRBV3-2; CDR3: CASSQGPSGGDQETQYF; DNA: TGTGCCAGCAGCCAAGGTCCTAGCGGGGGGGACCAAGAGACCCAGTACTTC
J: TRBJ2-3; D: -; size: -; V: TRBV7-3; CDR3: CASSLTSDRSTQYF; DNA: TGTGCCAGCAGCTTAACCTCCGACAGATCGACGCAGTATTTT
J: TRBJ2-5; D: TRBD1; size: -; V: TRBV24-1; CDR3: CATSDPGQGQETQYF; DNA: TGTGCCACCAGTGACCCCGGACAGGGCCAAGAGACCCAGTACTTC
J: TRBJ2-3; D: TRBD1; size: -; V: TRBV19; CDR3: CATSEGTGYTDTQYF; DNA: TGTGCCACCTCCGAGGGGACAGGGTACACAGATACGCAGTATTTT
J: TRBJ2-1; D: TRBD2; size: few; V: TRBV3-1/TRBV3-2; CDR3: CASSPLAGGRDNEQFF; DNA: TGTGCCAGCAGCCCACTAGCGGGGGGCCGTGACAATGAGCAGTTCTTC
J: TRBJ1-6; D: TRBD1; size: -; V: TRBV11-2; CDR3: CASSLSGTGYSYNSPLHF; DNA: TGTGCCAGCAGCCTTTCCGGGACAGGATACTCCTATAATTCACCCCTCCACTTT
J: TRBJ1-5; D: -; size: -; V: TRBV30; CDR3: CAWSPRGQRYSNQPQHF; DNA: TGTGCCTGGAGTCCCAGAGGACAGCGATATAGCAATCAGCCCCAGCATTTT
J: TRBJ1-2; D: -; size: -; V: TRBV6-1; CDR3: CASSEAGGPEGYTF; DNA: TGTGCCAGCAGTGAAGCTGGCGGGCCGGAAGGCTACACCTTC
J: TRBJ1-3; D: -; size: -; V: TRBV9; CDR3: CASSVESSSGNTIYF; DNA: TGTGCCAGCAGCGTAGAAAGTAGCTCTGGAAACACCATATATTTT
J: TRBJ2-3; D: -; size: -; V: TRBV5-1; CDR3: CASSLGGTSTDTQYF; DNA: TGCGCCAGCAGCTTGGGGGGGACTAGCACAGATACGCAGTATTTT
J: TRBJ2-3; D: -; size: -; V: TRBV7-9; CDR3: CASSQEGGDTQYF; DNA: TGTGCCAGCAGCCAGGAGGGGGGGGATACGCAGTATTTT